Listed below are T cell receptor beta chains from one sample, sequenced in a study of OX40 agonist ivuxolimab in advanced cancers. Libraries were prepared by immunoSEQ multiplex PCR; TCRdb keeps only in-frame clonotypes and omits some of them. The sample contains roughly 92,000 clones, 92% of which appear only once. The input for sequencing was CD4+ or CD8+ T cells sorted from blood, taken in a trial of the OX40 agonist ivuxolimab. Source of these receptors: an adult with an advanced solid tumor such as melanoma, head and neck, liver or kidney cancer. Each CDR3 is given with its conserved first and last residue. The D gene is left open where the match is weak. Some rows have no size entry. The others give once, few or many, or a class for an expanded clone.

cdr3_nt: TGTGCCAGCAGTTCTGAAAAGTTCGGTATCGGGCCTGGAAACACCATATATTTT; cdr3_aa: CASSSEKFGIGPGNTIYF; d_call: .; clone_size: .; v_call: TRBV28; j_call: TRBJ1-3
cdr3_nt: TGTGCCAGCAGCTTGCAAGCTAATACGCAGTATTTT; cdr3_aa: CASSLQANTQYF; d_call: .; clone_size: .; v_call: TRBV5-6; j_call: TRBJ2-3
cdr3_nt: TGCGCCAGCAGCCATGAGGGCTACAGTGCAACTAATGAAAAACTGTTTTTT; cdr3_aa: CASSHEGYSATNEKLFF; d_call: .; clone_size: .; v_call: TRBV4-1; j_call: TRBJ1-4
cdr3_nt: TGTGCCAGTAGTATGGCAGGGAATGAGCAGTTCTTC; cdr3_aa: CASSMAGNEQFF; d_call: .; clone_size: .; v_call: TRBV19; j_call: TRBJ2-1
cdr3_nt: TGTGCAAGTCCCCGAACTGCAGGCCCACCCTACGAGCAGTACTTC; cdr3_aa: CASPRTAGPPYEQYF; d_call: .; clone_size: .; v_call: TRBV12-2; j_call: TRBJ2-7
cdr3_nt: TGTGCCACCAGCAGACAACTCTCTGGAAACACCATATATTTT; cdr3_aa: CATSRQLSGNTIYF; d_call: .; clone_size: once; v_call: TRBV15; j_call: TRBJ1-3
cdr3_nt: TGTGCCAGCAGCTTGAGAGGACAGGGAGCTTTCTTT; cdr3_aa: CASSLRGQGAFF; d_call: TRBD1; clone_size: .; v_call: TRBV5-8; j_call: TRBJ1-1
cdr3_nt: TGTGCCAGCAGCCCACAGGGTAGAGCCGGGGAGCTGTTTTTT; cdr3_aa: CASSPQGRAGELFF; d_call: .; clone_size: .; v_call: TRBV4-2; j_call: TRBJ2-2
cdr3_nt: TGTGCCAGCTCCGGATCCACTCCATTGACAGGCTTCACAGATACGCAGTATTTT; cdr3_aa: CASSGSTPLTGFTDTQYF; d_call: .; clone_size: .; v_call: TRBV18; j_call: TRBJ2-3
cdr3_nt: TGTGCCAGCAGCATGACAGGGGGCGGCTACGAGCAGTACTTC; cdr3_aa: CASSMTGGGYEQYF; d_call: TRBD1; clone_size: .; v_call: TRBV27; j_call: TRBJ2-7
cdr3_nt: TGTGCCAGCAGTTTGGTACAGGGCCACGAGCAGTACTTC; cdr3_aa: CASSLVQGHEQYF; d_call: .; clone_size: .; v_call: TRBV27; j_call: TRBJ2-7
cdr3_nt: TGTGCCAGCAGCGTAACGGGTGGGACCAGCCACAATGAGCAGTTCTTC; cdr3_aa: CASSVTGGTSHNEQFF; d_call: .; clone_size: .; v_call: TRBV9; j_call: TRBJ2-1
cdr3_nt: TGTGCCAGCAGCGTAGTGGGGACAGCCCGCAATGAGCAGTTCTTC; cdr3_aa: CASSVVGTARNEQFF; d_call: TRBD1; clone_size: .; v_call: TRBV9; j_call: TRBJ2-1
cdr3_nt: TGTGCCAGCAGCGGATCCGGGGACAGGGTCTGGGGGAACTATGGCTACACCTTC; cdr3_aa: CASSGSGDRVWGNYGYTF; d_call: TRBD1; clone_size: .; v_call: TRBV5-4; j_call: TRBJ1-2
cdr3_nt: TGTGCCAGCAGCAAAGAGGAGATTGACAGTTATAATGAAAAACTGTTTTTT; cdr3_aa: CASSKEEIDSYNEKLFF; d_call: .; clone_size: .; v_call: TRBV21-1; j_call: TRBJ1-4
cdr3_nt: TGTGCCAGCAGTTTATGGCCCGACAGCGTTACAACAGATACGCAGTATTTT; cdr3_aa: CASSLWPDSVTTDTQYF; d_call: .; clone_size: .; v_call: TRBV27; j_call: TRBJ2-3
cdr3_nt: TGCAGCGTAGATGCCGGGACAGGGTACACCGGGGAGCTGTTTTTT; cdr3_aa: CSVDAGTGYTGELFF; d_call: TRBD1; clone_size: .; v_call: TRBV29-1; j_call: TRBJ2-2
cdr3_nt: TGCAGCGTTGAAGGTGAACCTCTCTATGGCTACACCTTC; cdr3_aa: CSVEGEPLYGYTF; d_call: .; clone_size: .; v_call: TRBV29-1; j_call: TRBJ1-2
cdr3_nt: TGCGCCAGCAGCTTGGTCGGTTCTAAATGGCGTGTCGGGACAGGGTACTACGAGCAGTACTTC; cdr3_aa: CASSLVGSKWRVGTGYYEQYF; d_call: TRBD1; clone_size: .; v_call: TRBV5-1; j_call: TRBJ2-7
cdr3_nt: TGTGCCAGCAGCTTAGGGGATCCCCCCTACAATGAGCAGTTCTTC; cdr3_aa: CASSLGDPPYNEQFF; d_call: .; clone_size: .; v_call: TRBV7-7; j_call: TRBJ2-1
cdr3_nt: TGTGCCACCAGCAGTTGGCAGTCCGGCGAAAAACTGTTTTTT; cdr3_aa: CATSSWQSGEKLFF; d_call: .; clone_size: once; v_call: TRBV15; j_call: TRBJ1-4
cdr3_nt: TGTGCCAGCAGCTGGAGCGGGACCCAGTACTTC; cdr3_aa: CASSWSGTQYF; d_call: .; clone_size: .; v_call: TRBV5-4; j_call: TRBJ2-5
cdr3_nt: TGTGCCATCAGAGGACTAGCGGGGGCCCATCCCTACACAGATACGCAGTATTTT; cdr3_aa: CAIRGLAGAHPYTDTQYF; d_call: TRBD2; clone_size: .; v_call: TRBV11-2; j_call: TRBJ2-3
cdr3_nt: TGTGCCAGCCTGGCGGGAGGGCACGAGACCCAGTACTTC; cdr3_aa: CASLAGGHETQYF; d_call: TRBD2; clone_size: .; v_call: TRBV7-9; j_call: TRBJ2-5
cdr3_nt: TGCAGTGCGAGCCCCCCGGGGGAAGCTTTCTTT; cdr3_aa: CSASPPGEAFF; d_call: .; clone_size: few; v_call: TRBV20-1; j_call: TRBJ1-1
cdr3_nt: TGTGCCTGGAGCCTAGCGGGAGCGTACCAAGAGACCCAGTACTTC; cdr3_aa: CAWSLAGAYQETQYF; d_call: TRBD2; clone_size: .; v_call: TRBV30; j_call: TRBJ2-5
cdr3_nt: TGTGCCAGCAGCTGGACCGGGACAGGGAGTGAGACCCAGTACTTC; cdr3_aa: CASSWTGTGSETQYF; d_call: TRBD1; clone_size: .; v_call: TRBV5-6; j_call: TRBJ2-5
cdr3_nt: TGTGCCATCTACGGGGGGCAGCCAAACTATGGCTACACCTTC; cdr3_aa: CAIYGGQPNYGYTF; d_call: .; clone_size: .; v_call: TRBV10-3; j_call: TRBJ1-2
cdr3_nt: TGTGCCAGCAGCAAAGGGAGGGGCGGTGTGTACGAGCAGTACTTC; cdr3_aa: CASSKGRGGVYEQYF; d_call: .; clone_size: once; v_call: TRBV21-1; j_call: TRBJ2-7
cdr3_nt: TGCAGCGTTAAAGGGGTAGCCAAAAACATTCAGTACTTC; cdr3_aa: CSVKGVAKNIQYF; d_call: .; clone_size: .; v_call: TRBV29-1; j_call: TRBJ2-4
cdr3_nt: TGTGCCAGAAGCACGACCAAACAGGGGAGGGCCAAAAACATTCAGTACTTC; cdr3_aa: CARSTTKQGRAKNIQYF; d_call: .; clone_size: .; v_call: TRBV5-3; j_call: TRBJ2-4
cdr3_nt: TGTGCCAGCAGCCTCAATCCAGGGTGGAACTATGGCTACACCTTC; cdr3_aa: CASSLNPGWNYGYTF; d_call: .; clone_size: .; v_call: TRBV6-5; j_call: TRBJ1-2
cdr3_nt: TGTGCCAGTAGTATAACTACTAGCGGCACCTACGAGCAGTACTTC; cdr3_aa: CASSITTSGTYEQYF; d_call: TRBD2; clone_size: .; v_call: TRBV19; j_call: TRBJ2-7
cdr3_nt: TGTGCCAGCAGCGGACGGATGGACTATGGCTACACCTTC; cdr3_aa: CASSGRMDYGYTF; d_call: .; clone_size: .; v_call: TRBV9; j_call: TRBJ1-2
cdr3_nt: TGTGCCAGCAGTTTAAACAGGCGGAATGAAAAACTGTTTTTT; cdr3_aa: CASSLNRRNEKLFF; d_call: .; clone_size: .; v_call: TRBV27; j_call: TRBJ1-4
cdr3_nt: TGTGCCAGTAGTCCGGGACGGAGGAACACTGAAGCTTTCTTT; cdr3_aa: CASSPGRRNTEAFF; d_call: .; clone_size: .; v_call: TRBV19; j_call: TRBJ1-1
cdr3_nt: TGTGCCAGCAGCTTCGGCCCCTACGAGCAGTACTTC; cdr3_aa: CASSFGPYEQYF; d_call: .; clone_size: few; v_call: TRBV5-6; j_call: TRBJ2-7
cdr3_nt: TGTGCCAGCAGTCCTGGAGATCAGCCCCAGCATTTT; cdr3_aa: CASSPGDQPQHF; d_call: .; clone_size: .; v_call: TRBV6-6; j_call: TRBJ1-5
cdr3_nt: TGTGCCAGCTCACTGAGGACGTTTAGAGCTGGGGCCAACGTCCTGACTTTC; cdr3_aa: CASSLRTFRAGANVLTF; d_call: .; clone_size: .; v_call: TRBV18; j_call: TRBJ2-6
cdr3_nt: TGTGCCAGCCTAGGGGGCCTGGGGGGGACTGAAGCTTTCTTT; cdr3_aa: CASLGGLGGTEAFF; d_call: TRBD1; clone_size: .; v_call: TRBV6-6; j_call: TRBJ1-1